This TCR beta chain was recorded in a study of shared clonotypes between healthy human individuals. As defined, naive CD8 cells were CD45RO-negative and positively selected for CCR7, with terminally differentiated effector memory CD45RA+ cells excluded. Clones were read by immunoSEQ multiplex PCR, and TCRdb kept only the in-frame ones, dropping some. The sample records over 800,000 clones, about 91% being singletons. Germline CDR1 and CDR2: SGHRS and YFSETQ. The V and J ends lost 1 base and 3 bases, in that order; junction bases with no gene match: 6. The CDR3 has 15 amino acids. Sequencing input: naive CD8+ T cells sorted from blood. The sequence derives from a man aged 25-45 years in good health. The J gene is TRBJ1-2, the V gene TRBV5-1; 7 nucleotides match TRBD1. The CDR3 sequence: CASSLITGEDYGYTF. The CDR3 DNA is TGCGCCAGCAGCTTGATCACAGGGGAGGACTATGGCTACACCTTC.